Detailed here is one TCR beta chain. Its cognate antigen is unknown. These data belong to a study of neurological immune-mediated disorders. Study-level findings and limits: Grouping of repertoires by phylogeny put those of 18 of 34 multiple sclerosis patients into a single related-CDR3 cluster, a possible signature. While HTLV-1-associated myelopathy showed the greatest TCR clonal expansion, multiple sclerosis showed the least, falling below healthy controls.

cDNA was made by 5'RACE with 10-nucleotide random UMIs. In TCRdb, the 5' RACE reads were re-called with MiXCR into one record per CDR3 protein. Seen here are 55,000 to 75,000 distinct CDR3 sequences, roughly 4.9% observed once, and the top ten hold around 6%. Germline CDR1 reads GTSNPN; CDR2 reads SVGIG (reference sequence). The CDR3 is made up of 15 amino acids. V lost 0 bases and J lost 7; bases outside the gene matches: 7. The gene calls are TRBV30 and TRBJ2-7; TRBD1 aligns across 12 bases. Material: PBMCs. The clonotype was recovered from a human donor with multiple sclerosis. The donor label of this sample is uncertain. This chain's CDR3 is CAWSVWGQGAWEQYF. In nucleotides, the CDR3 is TGTGCCTGGAGTGTGTGGGGACAGGGGGCTTGGGAGCAGTACTTC.